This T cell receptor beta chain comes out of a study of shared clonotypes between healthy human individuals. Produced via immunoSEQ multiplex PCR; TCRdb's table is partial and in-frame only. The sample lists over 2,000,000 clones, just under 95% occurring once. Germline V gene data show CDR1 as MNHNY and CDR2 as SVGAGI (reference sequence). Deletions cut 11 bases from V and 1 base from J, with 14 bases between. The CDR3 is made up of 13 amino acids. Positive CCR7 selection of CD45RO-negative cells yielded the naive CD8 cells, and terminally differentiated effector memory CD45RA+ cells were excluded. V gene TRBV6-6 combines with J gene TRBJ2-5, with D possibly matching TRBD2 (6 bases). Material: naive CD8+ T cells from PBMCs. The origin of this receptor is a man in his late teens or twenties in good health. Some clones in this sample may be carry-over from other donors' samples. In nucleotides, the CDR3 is TGTGCCCTGATCGACGGGGGCCAAGAGACCCAGTACTTC. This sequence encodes CALIDGGQETQYF.